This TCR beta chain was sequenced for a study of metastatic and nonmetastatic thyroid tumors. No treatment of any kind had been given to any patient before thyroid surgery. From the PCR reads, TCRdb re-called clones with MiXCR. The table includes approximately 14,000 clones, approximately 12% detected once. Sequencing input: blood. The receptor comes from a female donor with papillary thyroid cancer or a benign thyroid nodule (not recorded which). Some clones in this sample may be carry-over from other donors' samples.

This CDR3 reads CASSLEPGQTYNEQFF. The CDR3 DNA is TGCGCCAGCAGCTTGGAGCCGGGACAGACATACAATGAGCAGTTCTTC. This chain uses TRBV5-1 with TRBJ2-1; 7 bases map to TRBD1. The germline gives CDR1 SGHRS, CDR2 YFSETQ. The ends lost 0 bases at V and 4 bases at J; junction bases unmatched: 7. The CDR3 length is 16 residues.